What follows are 28 T cell receptor beta chains derived from one specimen sequenced in a study of CD8+CD57+ T cells in acquired aplastic anemia. In patients chosen for sequencing, flow cytometry had shown CD8+CD57+ cell expansion. Genomic DNA, the template, was used for profiling of the TCR beta VDJ and CDR3. TCRdb re-called the reads through MiXCR, storing one row per CDR3 protein. This sample carries over 150,000 distinct CDR3 sequences, roughly 49% of them seen once, and the ten largest clones take approximately 12%. Sequencing was done on a sample of sorted CD4+, CD8+, or CD8+CD57+ T cells (not recorded which) from PBMCs. Receptors originate from a human donor with aplastic anemia.

The V call is TRBV20-1, the J call TRBJ2-5, with 9 bases aligning to TRBD2. The CDR3 covers 15 residues. CDR1 and CDR2 (germline): DFQATT, SNEGSKA (reference sequence). V dropped 0 bases and J dropped 3; count of bases not matched to a gene: 5. The CDR3 sequence: CSARDQRLAEETQYF. Here the CDR3 DNA reads TGCAGTGCTAGAGATCAAAGACTAGCGGAAGAGACCCAGTACTTC.

V gene TRBV12-3 or TRBV12-4 combines with J gene TRBJ2-1, with a weak D call TRBD2 (6 bases). This CDR3 has 15 residues. V was shortened by 5 bases and J by 0 bases, with 11 bases between the two germline ends. The DNA of the CDR3 is TGTGCCAGCAGTGTTCAGGAGGGCTCCTACAATGAGCAGTTCTTC. It specifies CASSVQEGSYNEQFF.

J is TRBJ2-2 and V is TRBV5-5; 11 nucleotides line up with TRBD2. Germline V CDR1 and CDR2: SGHKS, YYEKEE (reference sequence). The junction had 9 bases not matched to a gene; V was cut back by 4 bases and J by 13 bases. The CDR3 totals 14 residues. Written as DNA, the CDR3 is TGTGCCAGCAGCGCATTAGCGGGGGGGCCACTGCTGTTTTTT. Translation gives CASSALAGGPLLFF.

V usage is TRBV11-3 and J usage is TRBJ1-1; unclear D gene. The germline gives CDR1 SGHNT, CDR2 YENEEA. This CDR3 spans 15 amino acids. Between the trimmed V and J ends, which lost 1 base and 1 base, there was a span of 10 bases. This chain's CDR3 is CASSLGKPGNTEAFF. In DNA, the CDR3 is TGTGCCAGCAGCTTAGGGAAACCAGGGAACACTGAAGCTTTCTTT.

The J gene is TRBJ1-5, the V gene TRBV2; D remains ambiguous. This CDR3 has 15 amino acids. Trimming stripped 6 bases from V and 0 bases from J, with 12 bases between. Germline V gene lookup returns CDR1 SNHLY and CDR2 FYNNEI. The chain's CDR3 is CASRENTFSNQPQHF. The CDR3 DNA reads as TGTGCCAGCAGGGAGAACACCTTTAGCAATCAGCCCCAGCATTTT.

This chain links TRBV4-1 with TRBJ2-5; D possibly corresponds to TRBD1 (5 bases). Germline CDR1 and CDR2: MGHRA and YSYEKL. This CDR3 has 15 residues. The V end was cut by 2 bases, the J end by 1 base, with 11 bases between. CDR3 sequence reads: CASSQLQGGQETQYF. CDR3 sequence (DNA): TGCGCCAGCAGCCAACTTCAGGGTGGCCAAGAGACCCAGTACTTC.

The chain recombines TRBV5-1 with TRBJ1-2, with D possibly matching TRBD1 (6 bases). The CDR3 loop spans 13 amino acids. The V end lost 4 bases, the J end lost 8 bases, and 15 bases lay between the germline ends. Germline loops: CDR1 SGHRS, CDR2 YFSETQ. In DNA, the CDR3 is TGCGCCAGCAGCCCGGCGGGGGGCTGGGGCTACACCTTC. This codes for CASSPAGGWGYTF.

This rearrangement joins TRBV9 to TRBJ2-5; TRBD1 agrees at 7 bases. The germline CDR1 and CDR2 sequences are SGDLS and YYNGEE. CDR3 size: 14 residues. V lost 4 bases and J lost 1; bases outside the gene matches: 4. The chain's CDR3 is CASSYGQAQETQYF. CDR3 nucleotide sequence: TGTGCCAGCAGCTACGGACAGGCCCAAGAGACCCAGTACTTC.

V gene TRBV5-6 combines with J gene TRBJ1-6, with a possible D match to TRBD1 (5 bases). The CDR3 length is 15 residues. Germline-derived CDR1 and CDR2 are SGHDT and YYEEEE. The ends were cut back, 2 bases at V and 6 bases at J, with 12 bases in the middle. Here the CDR3 DNA reads TGTGCCAGCAGCTTCTCCGGGACGGTTAATTCACCCCTCCACTTT. Translation: CASSFSGTVNSPLHF.

Ten or more counts support this clonotype. The chain carries TRBV7-1 and TRBJ1-6; TRBD1 might be the D (5 bases). TRBV7-1 is given ORF status, its function remaining uncertain. The length of the CDR3 is 19 residues. The germline V and J ends were trimmed by 3 bases and 0 bases, with 18 bases remaining between them. The CDR3 DNA reads TGTGCCAGCAGCTCGTCGGCCGTTGGCAGGGTCTCCTATAATTCACCCCTCCACTTT. It encodes CASSSSAVGRVSYNSPLHF.

The chain combines TRBV28 with TRBJ2-7; tentative D call: TRBD1 (5 bases). V lost 7 bases to trimming and J lost 0 bases, with 7 bases between them. The germline CDR1 and CDR2 sequences are MDHEN and SYDVKM. CDR3 length equals 12 residues. In DNA form, the CDR3 reads TGTGCCAGCAAAGGGGTCTCCTACGAGCAGTACTTC. Translating gives CASKGVSYEQYF. Full variable domain (outside the CDR3, taken from reference TRBV28 and TRBJ2-7): DVKVTQSSRYLVKRTGEKVFLECVQDMDHENMFWYRQDPGLGLRLIYFSYDVKMKEKGDIPEGYSVSREKKERFSLILESASTNQTSMYLCASKGVSYEQYFGPGTRLTVT.

The CDR3 DNA is TGCAGTGCTAGGGCGGGCCATGGGGCCAACGTCCTGACTTTC. Encoded protein: CSARAGHGANVLTF. This rearrangement joins TRBV20-1 to TRBJ2-6; perhaps TRBD2 as D (5 bases). V lost 3 bases, J lost 3 bases, and 9 bases lay in between. The CDR3 totals 14 residues. The germline V gene has CDR1 DFQATT and CDR2 SNEGSKA (reference sequence).

The gene calls are TRBV11-1 and TRBJ2-1; 7 bases line up with TRBD2. The CDR3 loop spans 16 amino acids. Germline loops: CDR1 SGHAT, CDR2 FQDESV (reference sequence). V lost 1 base, J lost 6 bases, and 9 bases stayed unmatched. The DNA for the CDR3 is TGTGCCAGCAGCTTAGGGGCCGGGAGGCTCTCCAATGAGCAGTTCTTC. Encoded protein: CASSLGAGRLSNEQFF.

This clonotype was picked up many times. The chain recombines TRBV12-3 or TRBV12-4 with TRBJ1-4, with TRBD1 as a possible D gene (6 bases). V was trimmed by 3 bases and J by 5 bases, leaving 10 bases between them. CDR3 length: 14 residues. CDR3 sequence: CASSLQGRNEKLFF. CDR3 nucleotides: TGTGCCAGCAGTTTGCAGGGGAGGAATGAAAAACTGTTTTTT.

The sample holds many counts of this clonotype. The chain has TRBV2 and TRBJ1-3, with a possible D match to TRBD1 (5 bases). CDR1 and CDR2 (germline): SNHLY, FYNNEI. V was pared by 7 bases and J by 1 base, with 11 bases between. The CDR3 runs 14 residues. The CDR3 protein is CASTPTDSGNTIYF. Written as DNA, the CDR3 is TGTGCCAGCACTCCGACAGATTCTGGAAACACCATATATTTT.

Ten or more counts support this clonotype. This chain links TRBV10-3 with TRBJ1-2; tentatively, D is TRBD1 (5 bases). V gave up 8 bases and J gave up 1 base, with 17 bases separating them. Germline V CDR1 and CDR2: ENHRY, SYGVKD. The CDR3 totals 15 residues. The CDR3 bases are TGTGCCATCTCCCCGAGAGGGGATGTTAACTATGGCTACACCTTC. It is translated as CAISPRGDVNYGYTF.

This clonotype was counted many times. The chain has TRBV4-1 and TRBJ1-4; D gene unclear. The CDR3 runs 14 residues. Germline CDR1 and CDR2: MGHRA and YSYEKL. Deletions cut 0 bases from V and 8 bases from J, with 10 bases between. In DNA, the CDR3 is TGCGCCAGCAGCCAAGATCACGAGGGAGAAAAACTGTTTTTT. As protein: CASSQDHEGEKLFF.

The genes are TRBV29-1 and TRBJ1-1; no firm D call. CDR1 SQVTM and CDR2 ANQGSEA come from the germline V gene. Trimming cost V 4 bases and J 9 bases, with 9 bases left between them. The CDR3 is 10 amino acids. DNA of the CDR3: TGCAGCGTTGGCGACGGGAAAGCTTTCTTT. Amino acids: CSVGDGKAFF.

The rearrangement links TRBV6-1 to TRBJ1-2, with D unresolved. The V gene lost 0 bases and the J gene lost 5 bases, with 13 bases spanning the gap. Germline CDR1 and CDR2: MNHNS and SASEGT. The CDR3 is 15 residues long. The CDR3 DNA sequence: TGTGCCAGCAGTGAAGCTGGGGATGGGGTTTATGGCTACACCTTC. Translating it yields CASSEAGDGVYGYTF.

There are many counts of this clonotype. V gene TRBV12-3 or TRBV12-4 combines with J gene TRBJ1-1, with D perhaps matching TRBD1 (5 bases). V gave up 8 bases and J gave up 7 bases, with 11 bases separating them. CDR3 size: 11 residues. Here the CDR3 DNA reads TGTGCCAGCTCCCAGACAGTTGAAGCTTTCTTT. This codes for CASSQTVEAFF.

The chain combines TRBV10-3 with TRBJ2-5; no reliable D call. V was shortened by 10 bases and J by 14 bases, with 26 bases between the two germline ends. This CDR3 contains 13 residues. CDR1 is ENHRY, CDR2 SYGVKD, per germline. The CDR3 loop is CASRPPSSRVQYF. DNA of the CDR3: TGTGCCAGCAGGCCACCATCGTCCCGGGTCCAATACTTC.

This chain links TRBV9 with TRBJ2-5, with 9 bases identical to TRBD2. CDR3 size: 15 residues. Germline assignment: CDR1 SGDLS and CDR2 YYNGEE. V shed 1 base and J 5 bases; nucleotides not matched to a gene: 6. CDR3 coding DNA: TGTGCCAGCAGCGTACAGAGCGGGGGGCCCGAGACCCAGTACTTC. It encodes CASSVQSGGPETQYF.

The chain links TRBV5-1 to TRBJ2-2; D may be TRBD1 (6 bases). Trimming took off 5 bases at V and 4 bases at J, with 12 bases between the two ends. The germline gives CDR1 SGHRS, CDR2 YFSETQ. The length of the CDR3 is 14 residues. The CDR3 coding sequence is TGCGCCAGCAGGAGGCAGGGGAGCACCGGGGAGCTGTTTTTT. Its translation: CASRRQGSTGELFF.

Remarks on this clonotype: With a much larger clone just one base away, this may be a read error. V gene TRBV11-2 combines with J gene TRBJ1-4; 7 bases fit TRBD1. Germline lookup yields CDR1 SGHAT and CDR2 FQNNGV. The CDR3 extends over 14 amino acids. The CDR3 region has the DNA TGTGCCAGCAGCTTAGCGGACAGGCACGAAAGACTGTTTTTT. Its protein product is CASSLADRHERLFF.

J is TRBJ2-5 and V is TRBV9, with 10 bases that match TRBD2. V trimming: 0 bases; J trimming: 2 bases; junction bases outside the gene matches: 7. The CDR3 sequence is 17 residues long. In germline, CDR1 is SGDLS, CDR2 YYNGEE. In nucleotides, the CDR3 is TGTGCCAGCAGCGTAGCCCCCACTAGCGGGACGCAAGAGACCCAGTACTTC. It yields the protein CASSVAPTSGTQETQYF.

This chain joins TRBV7-3 and TRBJ2-1; D gene ambiguous. Germline-derived CDR1 and CDR2 are SGHTA and FQGTGA. This CDR3 spans 16 amino acids. Between the trimmed V and J ends, which lost 5 bases and 0 bases, there was a span of 14 bases. As DNA, the CDR3 is TGTGCCAGCAGCCAAGGAGTGGGAAGCTCCTACAATGAGCAGTTCTTC. Encoded protein: CASSQGVGSSYNEQFF.

The chain joins TRBV7-8 to TRBJ2-7; 11 positions match TRBD1. CDR3 length equals 17 residues. The germline V gene encodes CDR1 SGHVS and CDR2 FQNEAQ. V was clipped by 4 bases and J by 1 base; unmatched bases: 9. The CDR3 loop is CASSSGQGGLQSYEQYF. The CDR3 nucleotides read TGTGCCAGCAGCTCGGGACAGGGGGGTCTGCAGTCCTACGAGCAGTACTTC.

On this clonotype itself: Possible read error: a much larger clone is one base away. This rearrangement joins TRBV2 to TRBJ1-6; 7 bases align to TRBD1. The junction had 17 bases not matched to a gene; V was cut back by 3 bases and J by 0 bases. CDR1 and CDR2 from the germline V gene are SNHLY and FYNNEI. This CDR3 comprises 21 residues. The CDR3, as DNA: TGTGCCAGCAGTGAGACAGGGAAGGCCCTTTGGGTGAGCTCCTATAATTCACCCCTCCACTTT. This encodes CASSETGKALWVSSYNSPLHF.